This T cell receptor (beta chain) was sequenced for a study of HIV-infected children after antiretroviral therapy interruption. The overall study: In continuous treatment, analyzed samples were from weeks 0, 48 and 150.

Unique molecular identifiers were included in an RNA-based 3' RACE TCR library. TCRdb recomputed calls from the 3' RACE reads with MiXCR, one row per CDR3 protein. Here the sample spans some 41,000 distinct CDR3 sequences, 5% to 8% being singletons. This clonotype was counted many times. Specified treatment: PENTA 11 planned treatment interruption arm or continuous ART arm. The CDR3 runs to 14 residues. With 4 bases removed from V and 5 bases from J, the gap between germline ends came to 14 bases. Specimen: CD45RA+ CD4+ T cells from PBMCs, pooled from several time points, collected from a donor given antiretroviral therapy, either interrupted or continuous. Sample subset: naive CD4+ CD45RA+ CD45RO- T cells. The receptor was isolated from a pool of human donors with HIV. The chain carries TRBV12-3 or TRBV12-4 and TRBJ1-2, with D unresolved. CDR3 nucleotide sequence: TGTGCCAGCAGTTCCTGGGCCCCTGGGTATGGCTACACCTTC. Residues: CASSSWAPGYGYTF.